The 22 T cell receptor beta chains given below trace back to one sample, sequenced in a study of blood T cell repertoires in COVID-19. Produced via immunoSEQ multiplex PCR; TCRdb's table is partial and in-frame only. The table includes around 310,000 clones, 85% to 90% detected once. Source material: peripheral blood. The receptors were gathered from a woman aged 35 to 49 with COVID-19, enrolled during active disease.

The rearrangement joins TRBV9 to TRBJ2-1, with 7 bases aligning to TRBD2. The CDR3 extends over 14 amino acids. V lost 4 bases to trimming and J lost 7 bases; unmatched junction nucleotides: 8. Germline V gene lookup returns CDR1 SGDLS and CDR2 YYNGEE. CDR3 in amino acids: CASSPAWRGNEQFF. The CDR3 DNA follows: TGTGCCAGCAGCCCGGCCTGGCGGGGGAATGAGCAGTTCTTC.

This chain uses TRBV5-1 with TRBJ1-4; 9 bases match TRBD1. The CDR3 runs 15 residues. Germline CDR1 reads SGHRS; CDR2 reads YFSETQ. V lost 4 bases to trimming and J lost 5 bases; unmatched junction nucleotides: 6. The CDR3 bases are TGCGCCAGCAGCCTAGCCGGGACAGGGAATGAAAAACTGTTTTTT. This translates into CASSLAGTGNEKLFF. Combining the CDR3 with reference TRBV5-1 and TRBJ1-4 gives the whole variable domain KAGVTQTPRYLIKTRGQQVTLSCSPISGHRSVSWYQQTPGQGLQFLFEYFSETQRNKGNFPGRFSGRQFSNSRSEMNVSTLELGDSALYLCASSLAGTGNEKLFFGSGTQLSVL.

This chain joins TRBV28 and TRBJ1-5; 9 bases match TRBD1. V lost 10 bases and J lost 9; bases outside the gene matches: 7. CDR3 length: 12 residues. CDR1 and CDR2 from the germline V gene are MDHEN and SYDVKM. The CDR3 spells CATGTGSPPQHF. The CDR3 DNA reads TGTGCCACCGGGACAGGGTCTCCGCCCCAGCATTTT.

In this sample, this clone turned up once. This chain uses TRBV6-6 with TRBJ2-7; 8 positions match TRBD1. This CDR3 is built from 15 residues. Trimming took 7 bases from V and 1 from J; bases not matched to a gene: 9. Germline V gives CDR1 MNHNY, CDR2 SVGAGI (reference sequence). The CDR3 here is CASTSGTGVSYEQYF. The CDR3 region has the DNA TGTGCCAGCACTTCGGGGACAGGTGTTTCCTACGAGCAGTACTTC.

CDR3 protein: CASSLRDTSTDTQYF. The DNA of the CDR3 is TGTGCCAGCAGCCTCAGGGACACAAGCACAGATACGCAGTATTTT. The chain uses TRBV6-9 and TRBJ2-3; possibly TRBD1 for D (6 bases). The germline gives CDR1 MNHGY, CDR2 SVAAGI. CDR3 length equals 15 residues. Trimming pared 6 bases from V and 0 bases from J, leaving 13 bases between.

Of note for this clone: Mismatch with germline at one junction end may stem from a read error. The gene calls are TRBV7-7 and TRBJ2-5, with 7 bases identical to TRBD1. The CDR3 loop spans 14 amino acids. Per germline, CDR1 SSHAT and CDR2 FNYEAQ (reference sequence). CDR3 sequence: CASSSNRGWETQYF. CDR3 nucleotide sequence: TGTGCTAGCAGCTCCAACAGGGGTTGGGAGACCCAGTACTTC.

This chain links TRBV24-1 with TRBJ2-3; D call uncertain. The CDR3 totals 13 residues. V lost 1 base and J 4 bases, leaving 5 bases between the germline ends. The V gene's germline CDR1 is KGHDR and CDR2 SFDVKD. Written as DNA, the CDR3 is TGTGCCACCAGTGATTTTTTAGCAGATACGCAGTATTTT. It yields the protein CATSDFLADTQYF.

This clone showed up just a few times. The CDR3 DNA follows: TGTGCCAGCAGCTTAAGGGGGGGCGGAACCTACGAGCAGTACTTC. Translated, it gives CASSLRGGGTYEQYF. The chain is built from TRBV7-3 and TRBJ2-7, with D possibly TRBD2 on 7 matching bases. Trimming removed 1 base from V and 2 bases from J, with 12 bases in between. From germline, CDR1 is SGHTA and CDR2 FQGTGA. The CDR3 totals 15 residues. Filled out from reference TRBV7-3 and TRBJ2-7, the complete variable domain reads GAGVSQTPSNKVTEKGKYVELRCDPISGHTALYWYRQSLGQGPEFLIYFQGTGAADDSGLPNDRFFAVRPEGSVSTLKIQRTERGDSAVYLCASSLRGGGTYEQYFGPGTRLTVT.

The chain couples TRBV19 to TRBJ1-1; D is possibly TRBD1 (6 bases). The CDR3 is 15 residues long. Germline CDR1 LNHDA, CDR2 SQIVND (reference sequence). The ends were cut back, 7 bases at V and 0 bases at J, with 15 bases in the middle. DNA of the CDR3: TGTGCCAGTACCCCGGACAGCCTGATGAACACTGAAGCTTTCTTT. This gives the protein CASTPDSLMNTEAFF.

CDR3 in DNA: TGCGCCAGCAGCCAAGGGACTAGCGGGAGGTCTAGCACAGATACGCAGTATTTT. It translates to CASSQGTSGRSSTDTQYF. The chain recombines TRBV5-1 with TRBJ2-3, with 15 positions matching TRBD2. The germline V gene has CDR1 SGHRS and CDR2 YFSETQ. V was clipped by 4 bases and J by 0 bases; unmatched bases: 6. The CDR3 extends over 18 amino acids.

The CDR3 loop is CASSLAEDRGEAFF. CDR3 sequence (DNA): TGTGCCAGCAGCTTAGCGGAGGACAGGGGTGAGGCTTTCTTT. The chain has TRBV7-8 and TRBJ1-1; 9 positions match TRBD1. V lost 0 bases, J lost 11 bases, and 7 bases stayed unmatched. The CDR3 extends over 14 amino acids. Germline CDR1 is SGHVS and CDR2 is FQNEAQ. Based on the CDR3 plus reference TRBV7-8 and TRBJ1-1, the full variable domain is GAGVSQSPRYKVAKRGQDVALRCDPISGHVSLFWYQQALGQGPEFLTYFQNEAQLDKSGLPSDRFFAERPEGSVSTLKIQRTQQEDSAVYLCASSLAEDRGEAFFGQGTRLTVV.

This sequence joins TRBV5-1 and TRBJ2-7; a possible D gene is TRBD2 (5 bases). The ends were cut back, 4 bases at V and 0 bases at J, with 8 bases in the middle. This CDR3 spans 13 amino acids. The V gene's germline CDR1 is SGHRS and CDR2 YFSETQ. The CDR3 DNA sequence: TGCGCCAGCAGCCACGGGGACTCCTACGAGCAGTACTTC. Translation gives CASSHGDSYEQYF.

This clone was observed a few times. The CDR3 DNA sequence: TGTGCCAGCAGTTTGGGGCAGAGCCTCGAAGCTTTCTTT. Its protein product is CASSLGQSLEAFF. The rearrangement uses TRBV27 and TRBJ1-1, with D possibly matching TRBD1 (5 bases). The germline CDR1 and CDR2 sequences are MNHEY and SMNVEV (reference sequence). This CDR3 is built from 13 residues. The V and J ends lost 3 bases and 8 bases respectively, with 13 bases between them.

On this clone: Other DNA sequences in the sample encode the same CDR3. This chain links TRBV7-8 with TRBJ1-2; D unclear. The CDR3 runs to 11 residues. The V end lost 1 base, the J end lost 8 bases, and 5 bases lay between the germline ends. CDR1 is SGHVS, CDR2 FQNEAQ, per germline. The CDR3 nucleotides are TGTGCCAGCAGCTTAGGGGCCGGCTACACCTTC. Residues: CASSLGAGYTF.

The rearrangement links TRBV11-2 to TRBJ2-5; 12 bases align to TRBD2. Germline V gene data show CDR1 as SGHAT and CDR2 as FQNNGV. There are 18 residues in the CDR3. Germline trimming cut 0 bases from V and 0 bases from J; bases unmatched to any gene: 5. The CDR3 DNA reads TGTGCCAGCAGCTTAGACGGACTAGCGGGGCCGAACCAAGAGACCCAGTACTTC. It specifies CASSLDGLAGPNQETQYF.

This clone is a singleton in its sample. The chain has TRBV6-2 or TRBV6-3 and TRBJ1-5; TRBD1 matches at 7 bases. After removal of 0 bases from V and 2 bases from J, the junction contained 1 base not matched to a gene. This CDR3 is built from 15 residues. CDR1 is MNHEY and CDR2 is SVGEGT in the germline V gene. The CDR3 region is CASSYSQGGNQPQHF. The CDR3 region has the DNA TGTGCCAGCAGTTACTCGCAGGGGGGCAATCAGCCCCAGCATTTT.

The chain uses TRBV24-1 and TRBJ2-2; the match to TRBD1 covers 7 bases. CDR1 KGHDR and CDR2 SFDVKD come from the germline V gene. After removal of 4 bases from V and 5 bases from J, the junction contained 9 bases not matched to a gene. This CDR3 has 16 residues. CDR3 nucleotide sequence: TGTGCCACCAGTGACTCCTACAGGGGTCAGACCGGGGAGCTGTTTTTT. Protein sequence: CATSDSYRGQTGELFF.

The rearrangement links TRBV27 to TRBJ1-3, with D maybe TRBD1 (6 bases). CDR1 and CDR2 from the germline V gene are MNHEY and SMNVEV (reference sequence). V lost 4 bases, J lost 0 bases, and 19 bases lay in between. The CDR3 totals 18 residues. As DNA, the CDR3 is TGTGCCAGCAGTTCAGAGACAGGCTCTATCTTCTCTGGAAACACCATATATTTT. Amino acid sequence: CASSSETGSIFSGNTIYF.

V and J are TRBV28 and TRBJ1-2; D perhaps matches TRBD1 (5 bases). Germline V CDR1 and CDR2: MDHEN, SYDVKM. This CDR3 is built from 15 residues. The V end was cut by 4 bases, the J end by 7 bases, with 19 bases between. The CDR3 here is CASSSRPGRIGGYTF. DNA of the CDR3: TGTGCCAGCAGTTCCCGACCAGGGAGGATTGGTGGCTACACCTTC.

This clone was seen a single time. The V gene is TRBV27, the J gene TRBJ1-5, with 11 bases matching TRBD1. This CDR3 has 15 residues. CDR1 is MNHEY and CDR2 is SMNVEV in the germline V gene (reference sequence). V dropped 7 bases and J dropped 5; count of bases not matched to a gene: 7. This CDR3 is CASTPLGQGDQPQHF. The CDR3 DNA sequence: TGTGCCAGCACGCCCCTGGGACAGGGGGATCAGCCCCAGCATTTT.

The chain has TRBV19 and TRBJ1-5; 9 nucleotides line up with TRBD1. Looked up from germline, CDR1 is LNHDA and CDR2 is SQIVND (reference sequence). This CDR3 comprises 15 residues. J gave up 6 bases and V 6 bases, and 9 bases lay outside the gene matches. The CDR3 region is CASSPSGQGSQPQHF. CDR3 coding DNA: TGTGCCAGTAGCCCTTCGGGACAGGGAAGTCAGCCCCAGCATTTT. The full variable domain, completed using reference TRBV19 and TRBJ1-5, is DGGITQSPKYLFRKEGQNVTLSCEQNLNHDAMYWYRQDPGQGLRLIYYSQIVNDFQKGDIAEGYSVSREKKESFPLTVTSAQKNPTAFYLCASSPSGQGSQPQHFGDGTRLSIL.

Only one count was recorded for this clone. The chain recombines TRBV7-8 with TRBJ1-2; a possible D gene is TRBD1 (5 bases). The CDR3 runs 14 residues. Trimming shortened V by 5 bases and J by 2 bases, and 12 bases separated the two germline ends. Germline lookup yields CDR1 SGHVS and CDR2 FQNEAQ. In DNA form, the CDR3 reads TGTGCCAGCAGCGCCTTGGCAGGGAACTATGGCTACACCTTC. Translating gives CASSALAGNYGYTF.